This TCR beta chain comes out of a study of blood T cells in healthy people across ages. Overall study findings and caveats: A roughly linear fall in TCR beta diversity per million T cells was seen with increasing age. Diversity was higher, and naive CD4+ cells more numerous, in long-lived donors than in aged donors.

Note on this clonotype: Its antigen is unknown.

This CDR3 has 16 residues. The trim removed 4 bases at V and 5 bases at J, leaving 14 bases unmatched. The germline V gene encodes CDR1 LGHDT and CDR2 YNNKEL (reference sequence). A second PCR of about 7 to 12 cycles used a sample-barcoded 5' primer and a J-beta primer mix. Each cDNA molecule carried a tag from a template-switch adaptor that contained 12 random nucleotides. MiXCR, applied by TCRdb to the 5' RACE reads, yields one record per CDR3 protein. Among roughly 1,300,000 distinct CDR3 sequences listed, approximately 60% were seen once. The sample consisted of blood. The receptor was isolated from a young man in good health. This chain joins TRBV3-1 and TRBJ2-7; TRBD1 agrees at 7 bases. The CDR3 coding sequence is TGTGCCAGCAGCCCTTTACCTAAGGGGGCCCTCAACGAGCAGTACTTC. It is translated as CASSPLPKGALNEQYF.